These 27 T cell receptor beta chains originate from one sample sequenced in a study of T cell repertoires in cytomegalovirus infection. TCRdb reprocessed the reads with MiXCR, giving one entry per CDR3 protein. Among a few hundred thousand distinct CDR3 sequences, 35% to 50% were seen once, and the ten largest hold 48%. For these TCRs, the target antigens are not known. Sequenced material: cultured PBMCs, taken from culture after CMV antigen stimulation. The receptors shown here come from a human donor in good health (CMV status not recorded). Some clones in this sample may be carry-over from other donors' samples.

This clonotype was found many times. The CDR3 nucleotides read TGTGCCAGCAGCTTATTGACAGGCTATGGCTACACCTTC. This translates into CASSLLTGYGYTF. The V call is TRBV7-2, the J call TRBJ1-2, with a possible D match to TRBD1 (6 bases). Trimming cost V 2 bases and J 4 bases, with 8 bases left between them. Germline CDR1 SGHTA, CDR2 FQGNSA. There are 13 residues in the CDR3.

The chain combines TRBV12-3 or TRBV12-4 with TRBJ2-1; D remains ambiguous. V was clipped by 1 base and J by 1 base, with 11 bases between them. The CDR3 is 16 residues long. The CDR3 DNA is TGTGCCAGCAGTTTAGACGTGGGGTTATCCTACAATGAGCAGTTCTTC. It specifies CASSLDVGLSYNEQFF.

The rearrangement uses TRBV6-2 or TRBV6-3 and TRBJ2-3; 10 positions match TRBD2. The CDR3 consists of 16 residues. Trimming removed 6 bases from V and 2 bases from J; junction bases left unmatched: 8. Germline loops: CDR1 MNHEY, CDR2 SVGEGT. CDR3 DNA sequence: TGTGCCAGCAGACTCCCGGGGACTAGCGCCACAGATACGCAGTATTTT. Amino acids: CASRLPGTSATDTQYF.

The table lists this clonotype with a count of one. The V and J genes are TRBV19 and TRBJ1-1, with a possible D match to TRBD1 (6 bases). V was shortened by 3 bases and J by 11 bases, with 19 bases between the two germline ends. CDR3 size: 14 residues. The germline V gene encodes CDR1 LNHDA and CDR2 SQIVND (reference sequence). CDR3 in DNA: TGTGCCAGTAGTATTGGCAGGGGATCATCGGACGCTTTCTTT. Residues: CASSIGRGSSDAFF.

The chain has TRBV12-3 or TRBV12-4 and TRBJ2-3, with a weak D call TRBD2 (5 bases). V lost 1 base and J lost 6, with 14 bases in between. This CDR3 is built from 15 residues. CDR3 nucleotides: TGTGCCAGCAGTTTAGAGGAGGCTCTTCTGGATACGCAGTATTTT. It yields the protein CASSLEEALLDTQYF.

Written as DNA, the CDR3 is TGCGCCAGCAGCCAAGAAGGCATAGGGGGGGGGGAGCTGTTTTTT. Translation: CASSQEGIGGGELFF. The chain is built from TRBV4-3 and TRBJ2-2; either TRBD1 or TRBD2 may fit D (6 bases each). The CDR3 totals 15 residues. Per germline, CDR1 LGHNA and CDR2 YSLEER. The V and J ends lost 0 bases and 8 bases respectively, with 13 bases between them.

This clonotype has a count of ten or more. V is TRBV7-2 and J is TRBJ1-1; D unresolved. Germline-derived CDR1 and CDR2 are SGHTA and FQGNSA. V lost 2 bases and J 3 bases, leaving 10 bases between the germline ends. The CDR3 extends over 14 amino acids. The CDR3 DNA reads as TGTGCCAGCAGCTTAAACAGTCGCGACACTGAAGCTTTCTTT. Translation: CASSLNSRDTEAFF.

The rearrangement links TRBV6-2 or TRBV6-3 to TRBJ2-1; 14 bases are shared with TRBD2. V dropped 6 bases and J dropped 1; count of bases not matched to a gene: 5. Germline V gene data show CDR1 as MNHEY and CDR2 as SVGEGT. The CDR3 covers 17 residues. In nucleotides, the CDR3 is TGTGCCAGCAGAGGGACTAGCGGGAGTGGGTCCTACAATGAGCAGTTCTTC. Amino acids: CASRGTSGSGSYNEQFF.

The chain is built from TRBV27 and TRBJ1-5; TRBD1 might be the D (6 bases). Trimming removed 1 base at V and 6 bases at J, with 13 bases between. This CDR3 has 15 amino acids. Germline assignment: CDR1 MNHEY and CDR2 SMNVEV (reference sequence). The CDR3 coding sequence is TGTGCCAGCAGTTTATACAGGGCAGAGGGTCAGCCCCAGCATTTT. As protein: CASSLYRAEGQPQHF.

This chain links TRBV7-2 with TRBJ1-1, with D perhaps TRBD1 (5 bases). Per the germline V gene, CDR1 is SGHTA and CDR2 is FQGNSA. Deletions cut 4 bases from V and 3 bases from J, with 15 bases between. The length of the CDR3 is 15 residues. This CDR3 reads CASSSSGGGYTEAFF. The DNA for the CDR3 is TGTGCCAGCAGCTCGTCCGGGGGAGGCTACACTGAAGCTTTCTTT.

This clonotype turned up a few times. V and J are TRBV11-2 and TRBJ2-5; unclear D gene. V lost 5 bases, J lost 2 bases, and 12 bases lay in between. The CDR3 extends over 14 amino acids. The germline CDR1 and CDR2 sequences are SGHAT and FQNNGV. In DNA form, the CDR3 reads TGTGCCAGCAGCCCCCCTTCCAGACAAGAGACCCAGTACTTC. Protein: CASSPPSRQETQYF.

Only a few counts were recorded for this clonotype. The V call is TRBV7-2, the J call TRBJ2-5; 10 nucleotides line up with TRBD2. The germline CDR1 and CDR2 sequences are SGHTA and FQGNSA. V was clipped by 5 bases and J by 4 bases; unmatched bases: 7. The CDR3 spans 15 residues. In nucleotides, the CDR3 is TGTGCCAGCAGCCGGGGAGCGGGGGGGCGAGAGACCCAGTACTTC. Translated, it gives CASSRGAGGRETQYF.

Only a few counts were recorded for this clonotype. This chain connects TRBV7-2 to TRBJ1-5; the D is unclear. Per the germline V gene, CDR1 is SGHTA and CDR2 is FQGNSA. V gave up 4 bases and J gave up 5 bases, with 9 bases separating them. The CDR3 is made up of 13 amino acids. The CDR3 region is CASSSWGDQPQHF. The CDR3, as DNA: TGTGCCAGCAGCTCTTGGGGAGATCAGCCCCAGCATTTT.

The rearrangement links TRBV20-1 to TRBJ1-1; TRBD1 matches 7 bases. The CDR3 is 12 amino acids. In germline, CDR1 is DFQATT, CDR2 SNEGSKA (reference sequence). Unmatched junction bases numbered 6, after V lost 6 bases and J lost 5 bases. The CDR3 DNA reads TGCAGTGCCATATCAGGGGGGACTGAAGCTTTCTTT. Its translation: CSAISGGTEAFF.

This clonotype has only a few counts. The chain carries TRBV12-3 or TRBV12-4 and TRBJ2-7, with TRBD1 identical over 7 bases. The CDR3 is 16 residues long. J lost 4 bases, V lost 6 bases, and 15 bases had no gene match. This chain's CDR3 is CASSPAPGQKTYEQYF. For the CDR3, the DNA is TGTGCCAGCAGCCCCGCTCCGGGACAGAAGACTTACGAGCAGTACTTC.

The rearrangement links TRBV19 to TRBJ1-1; D gene unclear. The CDR3 runs 13 residues. Germline loops: CDR1 LNHDA, CDR2 SQIVND (reference sequence). V was shortened by 7 bases and J by 1 base, with 10 bases between the two germline ends. CDR3 nucleotides: TGTGCCAGTATGTTCAGTAGGAACACTGAAGCTTTCTTT. Translating it yields CASMFSRNTEAFF. Supplemented by reference TRBV19 and TRBJ1-1, the full variable domain reads DGGITQSPKYLFRKEGQNVTLSCEQNLNHDAMYWYRQDPGQGLRLIYYSQIVNDFQKGDIAEGYSVSREKKESFPLTVTSAQKNPTAFYLCASMFSRNTEAFFGQGTRLTVV.

The chain links TRBV29-1 to TRBJ2-1; D may be TRBD1 or TRBD2 (5 bases each). Trimming took off 2 bases at V and 6 bases at J, with 11 bases between the two ends. Germline V gives CDR1 SQVTM, CDR2 ANQGSEA. This CDR3 has 13 residues. The CDR3 nucleotides are TGCAGCGTTGAACGGGACGCCCCCAATGAGCAGTTCTTC. Amino acids: CSVERDAPNEQFF.

This clonotype was observed a handful of times. The CDR3 DNA is TGTGCCACCAGTGACCCCGGGACAGGGACTAGCACAGATACGCAGTATTTT. This codes for CATSDPGTGTSTDTQYF. The V and J genes are TRBV24-1 and TRBJ2-3; 9 bases align to TRBD1. Germline values: CDR1 KGHDR, CDR2 SFDVKD. The CDR3 runs 17 residues. With 4 bases clipped from V and 0 bases from J, the junction kept 7 bases outside the gene matches.

The chain carries TRBV4-3 and TRBJ2-5; 10 bases are shared with TRBD2. V shed 4 bases and J 5 bases; nucleotides not matched to a gene: 10. The CDR3 spans 16 residues. The germline V gene encodes CDR1 LGHNA and CDR2 YSLEER. CDR3 DNA sequence: TGCGCCAGCAGCCTCGGAAGCGGGAGGGCCCATGAGACCCAGTACTTC. Translating gives CASSLGSGRAHETQYF.

This clonotype was picked up one time. V and J are TRBV23-1 and TRBJ2-2; TRBD2 is a possible D gene (7 bases). TRBV23-1 is treated as an ORF (open reading frame) with a function not yet certain. The CDR3 length is 15 residues. Between the trimmed V and J ends, which lost 2 bases and 7 bases, there was a span of 14 bases. The CDR3 DNA sequence: TGCGCCAGCAGTCAAAGGGGGGGCCCGAACGGGGAGCTGTTTTTT. Residues: CASSQRGGPNGELFF.

This clonotype was observed at least ten times. The gene calls are TRBV7-2 and TRBJ2-2; D is undetermined. CDR3 length equals 13 residues. With 3 bases removed from V and 7 bases from J, the gap between germline ends came to 9 bases. Per germline, CDR1 SGHTA and CDR2 FQGNSA. CDR3 DNA sequence: TGTGCCAGCAGCTTGAACTTTTTCGGGGAGCTGTTTTTT. This sequence encodes CASSLNFFGELFF.

This clonotype was detected a few times. The rearrangement uses TRBV18 and TRBJ2-2; D is unclear. CDR1 is KGHSH, CDR2 LQKENI, per germline. The CDR3 length is 13 residues. V was trimmed by 3 bases and J by 7 bases, leaving 9 bases between them. CDR3 protein: CASSPAGVGELFF. In DNA, the CDR3 is TGTGCCAGCTCACCGGCCGGAGTCGGGGAGCTGTTTTTT.

The chain combines TRBV19 with TRBJ1-5; weak D call: TRBD1 (5 bases). Germline loops: CDR1 LNHDA, CDR2 SQIVND (reference sequence). This CDR3 comprises 14 residues. Trimming pared 5 bases from V and 2 bases from J, leaving 10 bases between. The CDR3 is CASSGTLRNQPQHF. The CDR3 DNA is TGTGCCAGTAGTGGGACCTTGCGCAATCAGCCCCAGCATTTT. Looking up the rest from reference TRBV19 and TRBJ1-5 gives the full variable domain: DGGITQSPKYLFRKEGQNVTLSCEQNLNHDAMYWYRQDPGQGLRLIYYSQIVNDFQKGDIAEGYSVSREKKESFPLTVTSAQKNPTAFYLCASSGTLRNQPQHFGDGTRLSIL.

This clonotype has only a few counts. CDR3: CASSLYGVSGSGTDTQYF. CDR3 bases: TGTGCCAGCAGCCTATACGGAGTTAGCGGGAGTGGCACAGATACGCAGTATTTT. J is TRBJ2-3 and V is TRBV7-2; 9 bases align to TRBD2. The CDR3 contains 18 residues. Germline V gives CDR1 SGHTA, CDR2 FQGNSA. V shed 5 bases, J shed 1 base, and the junction held 13 bases outside the gene matches.

In this sample, this clonotype turned up a few times. The V gene is TRBV29-1, the J gene TRBJ2-5, with D uncertain. The CDR3 sequence is 18 residues long. The germline V gene encodes CDR1 SQVTM and CDR2 ANQGSEA. Between the trimmed V and J ends, which lost 4 bases and 0 bases, there was a span of 24 bases. The CDR3 loop reads CSVVPRNKKLPYQETQYF. The CDR3 nucleotides are TGCAGCGTTGTGCCTCGGAATAAGAAATTGCCGTACCAAGAGACCCAGTACTTC.

This chain connects TRBV7-2 to TRBJ2-7, with D unresolved. This CDR3 has 13 residues. Germline CDR1 SGHTA, CDR2 FQGNSA. Trimming removed 5 bases from V and 3 bases from J, with 11 bases in between. The chain's CDR3 is CASSPGPNYEQYF. In nucleotides, the CDR3 is TGTGCCAGCAGCCCCGGGCCCAACTACGAGCAGTACTTC.

The chain joins TRBV7-8 to TRBJ1-4, with 8 bases matching TRBD1. This CDR3 spans 18 amino acids. The V segment lost 3 bases and the J segment 4 bases; nucleotides outside the gene matches: 13. Germline V gives CDR1 SGHVS, CDR2 FQNEAQ. CDR3 amino acids: CASSFFLPGQEINEKLFF. The CDR3 DNA sequence: TGTGCCAGCAGCTTCTTTCTACCGGGACAGGAGATTAATGAAAAACTGTTTTTT. Supplemented by reference TRBV7-8 and TRBJ1-4, the full variable domain reads GAGVSQSPRYKVAKRGQDVALRCDPISGHVSLFWYQQALGQGPEFLTYFQNEAQLDKSGLPSDRFFAERPEGSVSTLKIQRTQQEDSAVYLCASSFFLPGQEINEKLFFGSGTQLSVL.